This T cell receptor beta chain was identified in a study of T cell repertoires in cytomegalovirus infection (dated by TCRdb to the late 2010s). About the study as a whole: Alongside well-studied HLA-B-restricted epitopes, the peptide stimulations were aimed at recently identified HLA-C-restricted CMV epitopes, whose presentation resists viral immunomodulation. Because public TCR beta signatures pointed to carriage of CMV infection together with the matching HLA type, the HLA type of each donor mattered for the analysis.

The treatment or condition label on this specimen signifies: in vitro stimulation with specific CMV peptide epitopes to enrich CMV-specific T cells. In regard to this clonotype: This receptor's antigen is unknown. No base quality information exists; no much larger clone differs at one position.

The germline V gene yields KGHSH for CDR1 and LQKENI for CDR2. Trimming takes 1 base from V and 4 bases from J, and the germline ends sit 11 bases apart. Including cysteine and phenylalanine, the CDR3 has 15 amino acids. Only the CDR3 DNA stays, 45 bases, in frame from base 1. Sequencing used an Illumina HiSeq 1500. TCRdb applied fastp at Q25 and MiXCR to the public reads, then kept only in-frame beta chains. Every distinct CDR3 protein forms one entry, paired with its most common genes and DNA. Counted in this sample were about 500,000 distinct CDR3 sequences; more than 30% of them appeared once. The ten largest clones add up to around a sixth of the sample. General conclusions and limits of the study: In both this cohort and an independent 352-donor cohort, the cumulative frequency of public TCR beta family members distinguished carriers of CMV infection plus the relevant HLA type. The ex vivo response was dominated by HLA-C-restricted CMV-specific TCR beta clonotypes, and the single most frequent clonotype in two of eight donors was supplied by these HLA-C-restricted clonotypes.

Material: cultured PBMCs, obtained from culture after CMV antigen stimulation. The chain employs TRBV18 and TRBJ1-3; there is no confident call for the D gene. The source of this sequence is a human donor in good health (CMV status not recorded). Some clones in this sample may be carry-over from other donors' samples. The CDR3 protein: CASSPLDALGNTIYF. Here is the DNA: TGTGCCAGCTCACCACTCGACGCACTCGGAAACACCATATATTTT. Here the CDR3 is joined to the reference TRBV18 and TRBJ1-3 genes, and the full variable domain is: NAGVMQNPRHLVRRRGQEARLRCSPMKGHSHVYWYRQLPEEGLKFMVYLQKENIIDESGMPKERFSAEFPKEGPSILRIQQVVRGDSAAYFCASSPLDALGNTIYFGEGSWLTVV.